The rows below give T cell receptor beta chains drawn from one sample of a study of T cells in severe cutaneous drug reactions. TCRdb re-called the multiplex PCR reads, yielding one record per CDR3 amino acid sequence without DNA. The sample table sets out around 20,000 distinct CDR3 sequences. The sequencing input was PBMCs. All receptors derive from a human donor with toxic epidermal necrolysis, a severe cutaneous drug reaction. CDR3s include the opening cysteine and the closing phenylalanine or tryptophan. Not every row has a clone size; where given, it reads once, few, many or a size class.

TRBV3-1	TRBJ1-1	17	-	CASSPLFIGRLNTEAFF
TRBV5-6	TRBJ2-5	14	-	CASSSWVLKETQYF
TRBV7-3	TRBJ2-2	16	-	CASSFTSGANTGELFF
TRBV19	TRBJ2-1	15	-	CASRTEAGAINEQFF
TRBV20-1	TRBJ2-1	15	-	CSARASAHLNNEQFF
TRBV6-1	TRBJ2-7	14	medium-sized	CASSERPQPYEQYF
TRBV6-2/TRBV6-3	TRBJ2-1	14	-	CASSPRTVYNEQFF
TRBV29-1	TRBJ2-7	13	-	CSAGLGFAYEQYF
TRBV13	TRBJ2-7	13	-	CASSSEAWAEQYF
TRBV9	TRBJ1-5	13	-	CASSVEGIQPQHF
TRBV11-1	TRBJ2-2	13	medium-sized	CAVGTLNTGELFF
TRBV24-1	TRBJ1-3	16	-	CATSDDRDSSGNTIYF
TRBV30	TRBJ2-5	14	-	CAWIGSGRQETQYF
TRBV11-2	TRBJ1-1	15	-	CASSFDFSTSIEAFF
TRBV2	TRBJ1-4	14	-	CASSGQATNEKLFF
TRBV4-1	TRBJ2-1	13	-	CASSYSAGGEQFF
TRBV6-2/TRBV6-3	TRBJ2-1	14	medium-sized	CASSYPGSMAEQFF
TRBV7-2	TRBJ2-3	17	-	CASSLQDRGRVRDTQYF
TRBV28	TRBJ1-2	15	-	CASSLSALFRYGYTF
TRBV10-3	TRBJ1-1	18	-	CAISESAGTGRKGTEAFF
TRBV7-6	TRBJ2-1	13	-	CASSLAGLNEQFF
TRBV2	TRBJ2-1	12	-	CASSEVRGFRFF
TRBV29-1	TRBJ2-1	14	medium-sized	CSEAGLQANNEQFF
TRBV15	TRBJ2-1	15	-	CATTPRDKGRNEQFF
TRBV4-1	TRBJ2-1	18	-	CASSQDFVGSGPYNEQFF
TRBV28	TRBJ2-5	17	-	CASSLSYISTSQETQYF
TRBV3-1	TRBJ2-2	17	-	CASSQDRSGGNTGELFF
TRBV28	TRBJ2-1	14	-	CASLDNHSYNEQFF
TRBV20-1	TRBJ2-3	19	-	CSARDSGRGRARGTDTQYF
TRBV18	TRBJ1-2	15	-	CASSPPGRGSVGYTF
TRBV7-6	TRBJ2-6	15	-	CASSSGGPGANVLTF
TRBV4-1	TRBJ2-7	17	-	CASSQGVLALPSYEQYF
TRBV18	TRBJ2-1	17	-	CASSPNNRGHSYNEQFF
TRBV4-3	TRBJ2-7	13	-	CAGSQLSGYEQYF
TRBV5-1	TRBJ2-3	14	-	CASSLGSSGDTQYF
TRBV18	TRBJ1-5	12	medium-sized	CASFSRNQPQHF
TRBV19	TRBJ1-5	15	-	CASSAPTGLNQPQHF
TRBV3-1	TRBJ2-3	12	-	CASSGRTDTQYF
TRBV29-1	TRBJ2-7	12	-	CSVPHGSHEQYF
TRBV29-1	TRBJ2-3	14	-	CSVEAVSSTDTQYF